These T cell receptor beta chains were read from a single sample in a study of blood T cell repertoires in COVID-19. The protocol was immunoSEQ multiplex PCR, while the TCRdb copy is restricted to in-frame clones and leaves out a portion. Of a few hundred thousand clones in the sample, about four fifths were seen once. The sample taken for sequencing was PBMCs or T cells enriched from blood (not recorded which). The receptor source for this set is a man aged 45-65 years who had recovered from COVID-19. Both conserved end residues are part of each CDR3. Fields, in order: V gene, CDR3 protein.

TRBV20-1 CSAAGSHEAFF
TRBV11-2 CASSLGFGGDEKLFF
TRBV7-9 CASSLAREETQYF
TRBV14 CASSQGLLYNEQFF
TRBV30 CAWSPARLAGGGEQYF
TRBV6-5 CASSYLPRASYNEQFF
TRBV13 CASSPQAGPDTQYF
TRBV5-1 CASSPQGDLQETQYF
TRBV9 CASSSANGGNTIYF
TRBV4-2 CASSLPTRAGTGGFSRETQYF
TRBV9 CASSGGTDLTEAFF
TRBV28 CASRPTGGFYGYTF
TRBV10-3 CAIRGSDGTTYNEQFF
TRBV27 CASSSWGDYGYTF
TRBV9 CASSPSRGDSRGALTDTQYF
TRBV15 CATSGARGSYGYTF
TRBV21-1 CASSKVYLAARTDTQYF
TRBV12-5 CASGSIAPTEAFF
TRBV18 CASSPRSVWQGAREKLFF
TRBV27 CATKSGGNTQYF
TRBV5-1 CASSGSVVTQYF
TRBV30 CAWSAGQQHGEKLFF
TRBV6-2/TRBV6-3 CASSHPGGGYTF
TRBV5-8 CASSPGDRGLNYGYTF
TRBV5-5 CASSPRIGTGWDTEAFF
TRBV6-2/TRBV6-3 CASSITGYEQYF
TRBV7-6 CASSLVSGKSSYEQYF
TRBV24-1 CATSDRGNQPQHF
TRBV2 CANRGTSGGGTDTQYF
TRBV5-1 CASSTGQGRTEAFF
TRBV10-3 CAIRPTGGVTEAFF